Listed below are T cell receptor beta chains from one sample, sequenced in a study of shared clonotypes between healthy human individuals. Here immunoSEQ multiplex PCR was the method, and the copy in TCRdb shows in-frame clones only, minus some. The top ten hold 0.35% to 0.45% of the sample, which has some 2.3 million clones, over 85% seen once. Sequencing was done on a sample of naive CD4+ T cells from PBMCs. The source is a man aged 18 to 29 in good health. Some clones in this sample may be carry-over from other donors' samples. Each CDR3 is given with its conserved first and last residue. Each record gives: D gene, clone size, V gene, J gene, CDR3 DNA, CDR3 protein. A D gene is named only where the DNA matches it firmly. A clone size is listed for some rows: how often the clone was seen (once, few, many), or a class if it is expanded.

>-|-|TRBV9|TRBJ2-7
TGTGCCAGCAGCGTAGTTTCCACGGGCTTAAGCGAGCAGTACTTC
CASSVVSTGLSEQYF
>TRBD2|-|TRBV9|TRBJ2-3
TGTGCCAGCAGCGCTAGCGGGAGGACAGATACGCAGTATTTT
CASSASGRTDTQYF
>-|few|TRBV10-3|TRBJ1-5
TGTGCCATCAGTGAGTCGGAAAATCAGCCCCAGCATTTT
CAISESENQPQHF
>-|-|TRBV29-1|TRBJ2-1
TGCAGCGTTGAAAGATCGTCCAATGAGCAGTTCTTC
CSVERSSNEQFF
>TRBD2|-|TRBV28|TRBJ2-1
TGTGCCAGCAGTTCCCCCGGGACTAGCTCTTACAATGAGCAGTTCTTC
CASSSPGTSSYNEQFF
>-|-|TRBV18|TRBJ2-7
TGTGCCAGCTCACCAACAGGGAACCGGGATTACGAGCAGTACTTC
CASSPTGNRDYEQYF
>TRBD2|-|TRBV7-2|TRBJ2-3
TGTGCCAGCAGCTTACGCTTAGCGGGCGGCACAGATACGCAGTATTTT
CASSLRLAGGTDTQYF
>TRBD2|once|TRBV4-2|TRBJ2-3
TGTGCCAGCAGCCAGGGCCTAACTAGCGGGAGGACAGATACGCAGTATTTT
CASSQGLTSGRTDTQYF
>-|-|TRBV28|TRBJ1-2
TGTGCCAGCAGTGACCTAGCTAACTATGGCTACACCTTC
CASSDLANYGYTF
>-|-|TRBV6-6|TRBJ2-6
TGTGCCAGCAGGAAGGAGTACTCTGGGGCCAACGTCCTGACTTTC
CASRKEYSGANVLTF